This T cell receptor beta chain was recovered during a study of T cells after yellow fever vaccination. This clonotype has more than one count but fewer than ten. Its matching antigen is unknown. Whole-study results and caveats: Clonotypes found in both CD4 and CD8 compartments made up a small share. Post-booster repertoires again held most primary-vaccination clones (about 96% CD4, 88% CD8).

A 5'RACE template-switching step, the method used to make TCR cDNA, added a universal primer site and UMIs. TCRdb called the 5' RACE reads again in MiXCR, with one record for every CDR3 protein. The repertoire holds 400,000 or so distinct CDR3 sequences, with about 19% as singletons. Sequenced material: PBMCs, taken before the yellow fever booster vaccination. The TCR was taken from a man aged 18 to 30 who received the YFV17D yellow fever vaccine.

The DNA of the CDR3 is TGTGCCAGCAGCCGGGAGGTTCGGGTAACTGAAGCTTTCTTT. This sequence encodes CASSREVRVTEAFF. The chain links TRBV11-2 to TRBJ1-1; D uncertain. The CDR3 is 14 amino acids. Between the trimmed V and J ends, which lost 5 bases and 5 bases, there was a span of 15 bases. CDR1 and CDR2 from the germline V gene are SGHAT and FQNNGV.